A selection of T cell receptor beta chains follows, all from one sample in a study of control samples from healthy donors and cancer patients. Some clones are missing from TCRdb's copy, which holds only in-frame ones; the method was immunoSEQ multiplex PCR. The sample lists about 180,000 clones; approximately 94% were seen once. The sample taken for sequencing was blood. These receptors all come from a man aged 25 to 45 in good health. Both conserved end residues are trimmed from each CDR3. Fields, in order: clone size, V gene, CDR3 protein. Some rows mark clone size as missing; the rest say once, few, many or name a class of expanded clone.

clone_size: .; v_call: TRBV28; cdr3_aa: ASRGRVREKLF
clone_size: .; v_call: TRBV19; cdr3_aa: ASSITGAQTEAF
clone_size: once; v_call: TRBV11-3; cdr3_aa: ASSLGAGIGQETQY
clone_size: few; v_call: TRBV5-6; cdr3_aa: ASSFQGKETQY
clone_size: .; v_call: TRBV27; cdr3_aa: ASSPGRFNEQF
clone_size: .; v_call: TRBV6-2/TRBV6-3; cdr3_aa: ASSYGRDYEQY
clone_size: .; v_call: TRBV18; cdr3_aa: ASSPDGLVADTQY
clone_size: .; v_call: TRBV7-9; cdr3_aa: ASHGGSTDTQY
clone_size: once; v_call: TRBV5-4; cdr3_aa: ASSLGGSQETQY
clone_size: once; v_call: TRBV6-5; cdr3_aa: ASSYSPGLTEAF
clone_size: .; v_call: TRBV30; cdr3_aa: AWRPDSNQPQH
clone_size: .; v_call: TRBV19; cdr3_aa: ASSVGGDSYEQY
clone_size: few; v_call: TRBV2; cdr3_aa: ASSASSRQYNEQF
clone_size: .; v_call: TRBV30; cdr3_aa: AWNEGHNSPLH
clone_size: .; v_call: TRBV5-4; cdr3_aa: ASSFNLGANYGYT
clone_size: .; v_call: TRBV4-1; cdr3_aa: ASSPTGVGGGYT
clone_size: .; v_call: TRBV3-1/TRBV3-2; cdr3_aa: ASSRRDRGSYEQY
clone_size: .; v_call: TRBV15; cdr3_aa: ATSRTGTTNTEAF
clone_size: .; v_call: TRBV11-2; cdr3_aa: ASSLPDRNEQF
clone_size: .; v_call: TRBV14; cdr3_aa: ASSQGTLIMGTEAF
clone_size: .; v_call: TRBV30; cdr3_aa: AWSVKGANIQY
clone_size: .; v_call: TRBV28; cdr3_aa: ASSLTGRMQETQY
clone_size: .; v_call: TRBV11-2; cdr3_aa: ASRGQAKGGELF
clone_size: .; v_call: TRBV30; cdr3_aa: AWSPGAGDYEQY
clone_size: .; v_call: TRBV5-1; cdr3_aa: ASSASLGQGGETQY
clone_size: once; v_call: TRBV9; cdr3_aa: ASSVGTYPSTDTQY
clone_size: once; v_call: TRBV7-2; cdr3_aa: ASSFLPGTSGGEQY
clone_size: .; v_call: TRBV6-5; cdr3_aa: ASATHGGANEQY
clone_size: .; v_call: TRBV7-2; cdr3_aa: ASSSSAGTSNYGYT
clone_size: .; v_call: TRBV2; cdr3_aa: ASTGQGGDGYT
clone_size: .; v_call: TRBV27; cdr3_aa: ASGQGLRGSYNSPLH
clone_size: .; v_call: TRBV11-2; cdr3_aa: ASSSTGDGYT
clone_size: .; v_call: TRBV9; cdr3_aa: ASSVGTGGGNTIY
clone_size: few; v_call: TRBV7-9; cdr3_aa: ASSLVRYLSTDTQY
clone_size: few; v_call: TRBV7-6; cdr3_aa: ASSLAGPENGYT
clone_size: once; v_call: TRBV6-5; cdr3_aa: ASSSLAGRPNEQF
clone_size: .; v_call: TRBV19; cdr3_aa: ASRRDSSLNTEAF
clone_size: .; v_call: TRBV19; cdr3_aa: AGGYTGELF
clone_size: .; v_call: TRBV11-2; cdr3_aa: ASSLLTGGNEQF
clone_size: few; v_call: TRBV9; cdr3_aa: ASSVGTATGELF
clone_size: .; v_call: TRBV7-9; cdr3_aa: ASSLADTQY
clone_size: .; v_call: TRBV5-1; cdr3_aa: ASSLEGRSNQPQH
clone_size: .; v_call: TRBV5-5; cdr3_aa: ASSFRTSYNSPLH
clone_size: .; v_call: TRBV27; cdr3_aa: ASSLSIKYEQY
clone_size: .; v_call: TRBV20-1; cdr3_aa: SAPEVGGYT
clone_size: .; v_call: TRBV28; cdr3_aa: ASRPTGLNSPLH
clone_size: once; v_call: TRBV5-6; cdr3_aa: ASSRRRREEAF
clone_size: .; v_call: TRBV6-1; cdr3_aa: ASSESSGRGEQY
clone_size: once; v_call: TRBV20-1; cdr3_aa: SAEINYGYT
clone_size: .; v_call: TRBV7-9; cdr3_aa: ASRTLGGMPDTQY
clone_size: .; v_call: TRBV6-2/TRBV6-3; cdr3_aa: ASSYSFRVHDQPQH
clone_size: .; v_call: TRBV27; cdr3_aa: ASSFEGRAPSYEQY
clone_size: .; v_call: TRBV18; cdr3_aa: ASSHADRGSQY
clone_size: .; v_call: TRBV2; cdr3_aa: ASSERSYEQY
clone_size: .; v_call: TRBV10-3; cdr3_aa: AIGLRQGGANYGYT